These 13 T cell receptor beta chains were sequenced from one sample in a study of T cells in Graves' hyperthyroidism and ophthalmopathy. Amplification of TCR beta CDR3 regions used RNA as the template. The study used the HTBI primer set for a first-round RT-PCR of the TCR CDR3. One entry per CDR3 protein results from TCRdb running MiXCR on the multiplex PCR reads. The data hold about 610,000 distinct CDR3 sequences, with about 15% observed a single time. Sequencing was performed on blood. The receptor set was obtained from a woman in her forties with Graves' ophthalmopathy.

This clonotype was picked up many times. The V and J genes are TRBV19 and TRBJ1-5; perhaps TRBD1 as D (6 bases). The germline V gene has CDR1 LNHDA and CDR2 SQIVND (reference sequence). The CDR3 is 17 residues long. Trimming shortened V by 4 bases and J by 1 base, and 17 bases separated the two germline ends. The CDR3 bases are TGTGCCAGTAGTAGTTTATGGGGGGGGCCGAGCAATCAGCCCCAGCATTTT. This translates into CASSSLWGGPSNQPQHF.

This clonotype was recorded at least ten times. The chain carries TRBV27 and TRBJ1-3; 9 bases align to TRBD1. Germline V gives CDR1 MNHEY, CDR2 SMNVEV (reference sequence). This CDR3 is built from 15 residues. The junction had 4 bases not matched to a gene; V was cut back by 3 bases and J by 4 bases. The CDR3 region is CASSFTGGSGNTIYF. Written as DNA, the CDR3 is TGTGCCAGCAGTTTTACAGGGGGCTCAGGAAACACCATATATTTT.

The table lists this clonotype with many counts. The chain joins TRBV28 to TRBJ2-7, with 9 bases identical to TRBD1. Germline assignment: CDR1 MDHEN and CDR2 SYDVKM. The CDR3 contains 15 residues. V lost 2 bases, J lost 4 bases, and 6 bases stayed unmatched. The CDR3 sequence: CASSLAPDRGYEQYF. The DNA of the CDR3 is TGTGCCAGCAGTTTAGCCCCCGACAGGGGGTACGAGCAGTACTTC.

The rearrangement links TRBV5-1 to TRBJ2-3; 10 bases are shared with TRBD2. The CDR3 sequence is 16 residues long. CDR1 is SGHRS, CDR2 YFSETQ, per germline. With 4 bases clipped from V and 1 base from J, the junction kept 6 bases outside the gene matches. CDR3 protein: CASSGGGTSGTDTQYF. Written as DNA, the CDR3 is TGCGCCAGCAGCGGGGGGGGGACTAGCGGCACAGATACGCAGTATTTT.

The chain has TRBV25-1 and TRBJ1-1; a weak D match, TRBD1 (6 bases). Trimming took 4 bases from V and 2 from J, leaving 11 bases between them. Germline V gene sequence: CDR1 MGHDK, CDR2 SYGVNS. CDR3 length: 14 residues. The CDR3 loop is CASSVQGTNTEAFF. As DNA, the CDR3 is TGTGCCAGCAGTGTACAGGGTACTAACACTGAAGCTTTCTTT.

This clonotype was seen repeatedly, ten times or more. The chain links TRBV12-5 to TRBJ1-2, with 8 bases identical to TRBD1. The CDR3 spans 19 residues. The V and J ends lost 0 bases and 2 bases, in that order; junction bases with no gene match: 14. Germline values: CDR1 LGHNT, CDR2 FRNRAP. CDR3 in amino acids: CASGLVIGLEAGGNYGYTF. The CDR3 coding sequence is TGTGCTAGTGGTTTGGTAATCGGCCTCGAGGCAGGGGGCAACTATGGCTACACCTTC.

This sequence joins TRBV12-3 or TRBV12-4 and TRBJ2-7, with TRBD1 matching 8 bases. The CDR3 extends over 14 amino acids. V trimming: 3 bases; J trimming: 6 bases; junction bases outside the gene matches: 7. The CDR3 reads CASSFDRGVLEQYF. CDR3 nucleotide sequence: TGTGCCAGCAGTTTTGACAGGGGTGTCCTCGAGCAGTACTTC.

There are many counts of this clonotype. The rearrangement links TRBV6-1 to TRBJ1-5, with TRBD1 as a possible D gene (5 bases). V gave up 7 bases and J gave up 0 bases, with 16 bases separating them. The CDR3 runs 16 residues. Germline-derived CDR1 and CDR2 are MNHNS and SASEGT. CDR3 amino acids: CASTPRGSYSNQPQHF. The CDR3 nucleotides read TGTGCCAGCACCCCCCGGGGCAGCTATAGCAATCAGCCCCAGCATTTT.

This clonotype came up a few times. The genes are TRBV7-9 and TRBJ2-7, with 9 bases that match TRBD1. The CDR3 runs 15 residues. Germline CDR1 reads SEHNR; CDR2 reads FQNEAQ (reference sequence). With V trimmed by 5 bases and J by 1 base, 6 bases remained unmatched. The CDR3 loop reads CASSGGQGTSYEQYF. CDR3 DNA: TGTGCCAGCAGCGGGGGACAGGGAACATCCTACGAGCAGTACTTC.

Only a few counts were recorded for this clonotype. A read error is possible here, since a much larger clone lies one base away. The chain employs TRBV28 and TRBJ2-2; TRBD1 is a possible D gene (5 bases). The CDR3 runs 13 residues. Trimming took off 8 bases at V and 3 bases at J, with 10 bases between the two ends. Germline lookup yields CDR1 MDHEN and CDR2 SYDVKM. CDR3 protein: CASGAGHTGELFF. CDR3 DNA: TGTGCCAGCGGGGCAGGACACACCGGGGAGCTGTTTTTT.

This clonotype appeared a few times. V gene TRBV20-1 combines with J gene TRBJ2-4; 7 bases match TRBD1. J lost 0 bases, V lost 5 bases, and 10 bases had no gene match. This CDR3 is built from 16 residues. Germline V gene lookup returns CDR1 DFQATT and CDR2 SNEGSKA (reference sequence). CDR3 nucleotides: TGCAGTGCTTTCTTACAGGGGAGTCTAGCCAAAAACATTCAGTACTTC. Amino acid sequence: CSAFLQGSLAKNIQYF.

This clonotype has at least ten counts. The chain couples TRBV24-1 to TRBJ2-6; no definite D call. Trimming took 7 bases from V and 4 from J, leaving 7 bases between them. The germline gives CDR1 KGHDR, CDR2 SFDVKD. The CDR3 length is 13 residues. CDR3 residues: CATRAAGANVLTF. The CDR3 nucleotides read TGTGCCACCAGGGCTGCCGGGGCCAACGTCCTGACTTTC.

This clonotype was detected many times. The chain couples TRBV11-2 to TRBJ2-5, with 11 bases that match TRBD2. Germline CDR1 SGHAT, CDR2 FQNNGV. V trimming: 4 bases; J trimming: 3 bases; junction bases outside the gene matches: 19. The CDR3 extends over 20 amino acids. Here the CDR3 DNA reads TGTGCCAGCAGCTCCACGACAGGGCGTTTACTAGCGGGAGCCGAAGAGACCCAGTACTTC. Translated, it gives CASSSTTGRLLAGAEETQYF.